A single T cell receptor (beta chain) is shown here with its context. The antigen is unknown. V lost 2 bases to trimming and J lost 3 bases, with 17 bases between them. CDR1 is LNHNV, CDR2 YYDKDF, per germline (reference sequence). This CDR3 is 17 amino acids long. The data originate from a study of graft-versus-host responses after intestinal transplantation. About the study: Recipients across the board were started on anti-thymocyte globulin induction, then kept on tacrolimus and steroids for about three years.

Repertoires were generated with immunoSEQ multiplex PCR, while TCRdb's copy carries only in-frame clones and drops some. The top ten hold approximately 0.4% of the sample, which has about 59,000 clones, approximately 94% seen once. Study-wide results and limits: There were GvH clones found in recipient marrow, and some of them appeared first in ileum or blood.

The TCR sequence derives from a human donor who was the organ donor for an intestinal transplant. The sample was unstimulated CD4+ T cells sorted from spleen or lymph node cells, taken before transplant. The chain recombines TRBV15 with TRBJ2-1; TRBD1 is a possible D gene (6 bases). Here the CDR3 reads CATSRSLPVGGYNEQFF. The CDR3 DNA is TGTGCCACCAGCAGATCTCTCCCCGTAGGGGGCTACAATGAGCAGTTCTTC. Full variable domain (outside the CDR3, taken from reference TRBV15 and TRBJ2-1): DAMVIQNPRYQVTQFGKPVTLSCSQTLNHNVMYWYQQKSSQAPKLLFHYYDKDFNNEADTPDNFQSRRPNTSFCFLDIRSPGLGDTAMYLCATSRSLPVGGYNEQFFGPGTRLTVL.